The source of this TCR beta chain is a study of T cells in Graves' hyperthyroidism and ophthalmopathy. Study results and caveats: Clonotypes that were expanded in thyroid above 0.001 mostly appeared in blood too. From stable hyperthyroidism, ophthalmopathy was separated by a 13 V-J model.

Germline V CDR1 and CDR2: MNHNS, SASEGT. V was cut by 2 bases and J by 5 bases, with 12 bases left in between. The CDR3 loop spans 14 amino acids. It was RNA transcripts that yielded the amplified TCR beta CDR3 regions. TCR CDR3 regions were first amplified by RT-PCR with HTBI primers. Each CDR3 protein is one row after TCRdb ran MiXCR on the multiplex PCR reads. The sample includes approximately 300,000 distinct CDR3 sequences, roughly 17% of them seen just once. About this clonotype: Antigen specificity is unknown.

Uncontrolled infection, other autoimmune disease, pregnancy or lactation led to exclusion. Diagnoses rested on clinical symptoms, serum thyroxine and TRAb, thyroid ultrasound and orbital computed tomography. The rearrangement joins TRBV6-1 to TRBJ2-5, with a weak D call TRBD2 (6 bases). The receptor was derived from a man aged 25 to 40 with Graves' hyperthyroidism. The material sequenced was blood. This chain's CDR3 is CASSEYLSGETQYF. The CDR3 DNA follows: TGTGCCAGCAGTGAATATCTGAGCGGGGAGACCCAGTACTTC.